This T cell receptor beta chain was identified in a study of CD8 T cells in ankylosing spondylitis. Study-wide points: Among TCR beta sequences, a motif of several highly homologous variants appeared characteristic of ankylosing spondylitis blood.

Turning to this clonotype: The antigen is unknown.

As the method for making TCR beta libraries, quantitative 5'-RACE with molecular barcodes was used. TCRdb itself ran the 5' RACE reads through MiXCR, one entry per CDR3 protein. The data show some 840,000 distinct CDR3 sequences, with approximately 12% seen just once and approximately 0.51% held by the top ten. The sample consisted of blood, either unsorted or a sorted T cell fraction (not recorded which). The receptor was derived from a male donor with ankylosing spondylitis.

The CDR3 reads CASGWGGTYNEQFF. The DNA of the CDR3 is TGTGCTAGTGGTTGGGGGGGCACCTACAATGAGCAGTTCTTC. V usage is TRBV12-5 and J usage is TRBJ2-1, with a weak D call TRBD2 (7 bases). Germline assignment: CDR1 LGHNT and CDR2 FRNRAP. The CDR3 is made up of 14 amino acids. The V and J ends lost 4 bases and 2 bases respectively, with 9 bases between them.